These 21 T cell receptor beta chains originate from one sample sequenced in a study of cytomegalovirus exposure and HLA in healthy donors. With 60 Vbeta and 13 Jbeta primers, the PCR was carried out. Repertoires were generated with immunoSEQ multiplex PCR, while TCRdb's copy carries only in-frame clones and drops some. Of under 200,000 clones in the sample, approximately 78% were seen once. The sequencing sample was made of PBMCs. The receptors were sampled from a woman in her late teens or twenties in good health and CMV-seronegative.

The chain couples TRBV11-2 to TRBJ2-4, with D possibly being TRBD1 (5 bases). Germline-derived CDR1 and CDR2 are SGHAT and FQNNGV. The CDR3 extends over 15 amino acids. Trimming shortened V by 1 base and J by 6 bases, and 13 bases separated the two germline ends. CDR3 amino acids: CASSLAWGYGNIQYF. The CDR3 DNA is TGTGCCAGCAGCTTAGCGTGGGGCTACGGAAACATTCAGTACTTC.

The chain combines TRBV18 with TRBJ1-4; 8 bases fit TRBD1. Germline V gives CDR1 KGHSH, CDR2 LQKENI. CDR3 length equals 16 residues. Trimming at V came to 2 bases and at J to 5 bases, leaving 7 bases not matched to a gene. This CDR3 is CASSPGRDRHNEKLFF. The DNA for the CDR3 is TGTGCCAGCTCACCAGGCCGGGACAGGCACAATGAAAAACTGTTTTTT.

The rearrangement joins TRBV5-1 to TRBJ1-4; D call uncertain. V lost 0 bases to trimming and J lost 8 bases, with 11 bases between them. CDR1 SGHRS and CDR2 YFSETQ come from the germline V gene. This CDR3 comprises 14 residues. In nucleotides, the CDR3 is TGCGCCAGCAGCTTGGATGGTAGAGGAGAAAAACTGTTTTTT. Protein sequence: CASSLDGRGEKLFF. Variable domain in full (rest from reference TRBV5-1 and TRBJ1-4): KAGVTQTPRYLIKTRGQQVTLSCSPISGHRSVSWYQQTPGQGLQFLFEYFSETQRNKGNFPGRFSGRQFSNSRSEMNVSTLELGDSALYLCASSLDGRGEKLFFGSGTQLSVL.

Details on this clone: In the same sample, other DNA sequences code for this CDR3. This chain links TRBV29-1 with TRBJ1-5; the D gene is possibly TRBD1 (5 bases). CDR1 and CDR2 (germline): SQVTM, ANQGSEA. This CDR3 spans 12 amino acids. The germline V and J ends were trimmed by 4 bases and 5 bases, with 9 bases remaining between them. In nucleotides, the CDR3 is TGCAGCGTTGCTGGGGCCGATCAGCCCCAGCATTTT. Its protein is CSVAGADQPQHF. Full variable domain (missing parts from reference TRBV29-1 and TRBJ1-5): SAVISQKPSRDICQRGTSLTIQCQVDSQVTMMFWYRQQPGQSLTLIATANQGSEATYESGFVIDKFPISRPNLTFSTLTVSNMSPEDSSIYLCSVAGADQPQHFGDGTRLSIL.

The chain joins TRBV7-2 to TRBJ1-1, with unresolved D. This CDR3 is built from 12 residues. Trimming took 3 bases from V and 5 from J, leaving 7 bases between them. CDR1 SGHTA and CDR2 FQGNSA come from the germline V gene. CDR3 coding DNA: TGTGCCAGCAGCTTCACCGGGACTGAAGCTTTCTTT. This sequence encodes CASSFTGTEAFF.

This rearrangement joins TRBV7-9 to TRBJ2-7; no clear D gene. The length of the CDR3 is 15 residues. Germline V lookup: CDR1 SEHNR, CDR2 FQNEAQ (reference sequence). V dropped 6 bases and J dropped 5 bases, with 20 bases sitting between them. The CDR3 DNA reads TGTGCCAGCAGTTCCCGACTGAAGCATGGCGACGAGCAGTACTTC. This sequence encodes CASSSRLKHGDEQYF.

This sequence joins TRBV30 and TRBJ2-1, with 9 bases fitting TRBD2. The CDR3 sequence is 14 residues long. The germline V gene has CDR1 GTSNPN and CDR2 SVGIG (reference sequence). J was trimmed by 8 bases and V by 1 base; bases with no gene match: 6. CDR3 coding DNA: TGTGCCTGGAGTGGGGGACTAGCAATCGATGAGCAGTTCTTC. Translating it yields CAWSGGLAIDEQFF.

This clone was counted only a few times. V is TRBV2 and J is TRBJ2-3; TRBD2 matches at 12 bases. Trimming cost V 5 bases and J 5 bases; bases outside gene matches: 2. Germline values: CDR1 SNHLY, CDR2 FYNNEI. This CDR3 is 14 amino acids long. In DNA, the CDR3 is TGTGCCAGCAGTCCGGGACTAGCGGGAGATACGCAGTATTTT. Protein product: CASSPGLAGDTQYF.

The V and J genes are TRBV7-2 and TRBJ2-1; 9 bases are a match to TRBD1. Germline lookup yields CDR1 SGHTA and CDR2 FQGNSA. V gave up 4 bases and J gave up 5 bases; unmatched junction bases: 6. The CDR3 runs 15 residues. The CDR3 is CASSSGTGPHNEQFF. Written as DNA, the CDR3 is TGTGCCAGCAGCTCCGGGACAGGGCCCCACAATGAGCAGTTCTTC.

The rearrangement links TRBV4-1 to TRBJ2-1; TRBD2 agrees at 7 bases. The J segment lost 13 bases and the V segment lost 1 base, leaving 4 bases of the junction unmatched. The CDR3 spans 12 residues. Germline CDR1 reads MGHRA; CDR2 reads YSYEKL. The CDR3 spells CASSQAAGAQFF. CDR3 sequence (DNA): TGCGCCAGCAGCCAAGCGGCGGGAGCTCAGTTCTTC.

There are a few counts of this clone. The J gene is TRBJ2-5, the V gene TRBV28, with a possible D match to TRBD2 (6 bases). Trimming removed 8 bases at V and 1 base at J, with 23 bases between. CDR3 size: 17 residues. The V gene's germline CDR1 is MDHEN and CDR2 SYDVKM. CDR3 sequence (DNA): TGTGCCAGCGGCCCGGGATTTAGCGGCTCACCCCAAGAGACCCAGTACTTC. As protein: CASGPGFSGSPQETQYF.

The chain has TRBV5-4 and TRBJ2-2, with D possibly matching TRBD1 (5 bases). This CDR3 is 18 amino acids long. CDR1 is SGHNT, CDR2 YYREEE, per germline (reference sequence). Trimming stripped 0 bases from V and 4 bases from J, with 19 bases between. CDR3 protein: CASSLVAGVQEFTGELFF. The CDR3 nucleotides read TGTGCCAGCAGCTTGGTGGCTGGTGTACAGGAGTTCACCGGGGAGCTGTTTTTT.

V gene TRBV11-3 combines with J gene TRBJ2-2; 7 bases agree with TRBD2. CDR1 is SGHNT, CDR2 YENEEA, per germline. The V segment lost 1 base and the J segment 4 bases; nucleotides outside the gene matches: 3. This CDR3 contains 15 residues. The CDR3 nucleotides read TGTGCCAGCAGCTTAGGGGGGGGGAGCACCGGGGAGCTGTTTTTT. Encoded protein: CASSLGGGSTGELFF.

This rearrangement joins TRBV5-1 to TRBJ2-3; 7 bases are shared with TRBD2. The germline V gene encodes CDR1 SGHRS and CDR2 YFSETQ. This CDR3 spans 17 amino acids. Trimming removed 0 bases from V and 2 bases from J; junction bases left unmatched: 9. CDR3 in amino acids: CASSLAHGGRATDTQYF. The CDR3 coding sequence is TGCGCCAGCAGCTTGGCGCATGGTGGGAGGGCCACAGATACGCAGTATTTT.

J is TRBJ1-5 and V is TRBV30; D may be TRBD1 (5 bases). CDR3 length: 13 amino acids. CDR1 is GTSNPN, CDR2 SVGIG, per germline (reference sequence). The V gene lost 5 bases and the J gene lost 7 bases, with 15 bases spanning the gap. CDR3 residues: CAWADRQGQPQHF. The CDR3 DNA reads TGTGCCTGGGCCGACAGACAAGGCCAGCCCCAGCATTTT.

This sequence joins TRBV7-2 and TRBJ2-3, with 7 positions matching TRBD2. V lost 1 base to trimming and J lost 0 bases; unmatched junction nucleotides: 1. Germline V gene lookup returns CDR1 SGHTA and CDR2 FQGNSA. This CDR3 contains 15 residues. The CDR3 nucleotides are TGTGCCAGCAGCTTAGGTAGCGGGAGCACAGATACGCAGTATTTT. It yields the protein CASSLGSGSTDTQYF.

The chain has TRBV11-2 and TRBJ2-2; TRBD2 matches 11 bases. The junction had 11 bases not matched to a gene; V was cut back by 2 bases and J by 6 bases. This CDR3 has 18 residues. Germline CDR1 SGHAT, CDR2 FQNNGV. The CDR3 region has the DNA TGTGCCAGCAGCTTATCTACTAGCGGGAGCGCCAGGCCCGGGGAGCTGTTTTTT. As protein: CASSLSTSGSARPGELFF.

This rearrangement joins TRBV2 to TRBJ2-4, with 9 bases matching TRBD1. The CDR3 is 15 amino acids. The germline gives CDR1 SNHLY, CDR2 FYNNEI. Trimming took 2 bases from V and 6 from J; bases not matched to a gene: 5. The CDR3 here is CASSERTGGRNIQYF. The CDR3 DNA is TGTGCCAGCAGTGAAAGAACAGGGGGCCGAAACATTCAGTACTTC. The full variable domain, with the rest looked up from reference TRBV2 and TRBJ2-4, is EPEVTQTPSHQVTQMGQEVILRCVPISNHLYFYWYRQILGQKVEFLVSFYNNEISEKSEIFDDQFSVERPDGSNFTLKIRSTKLEDSAMYFCASSERTGGRNIQYFGAGTRLSVL.

This clone came up a few times. V gene TRBV6-6 combines with J gene TRBJ1-1; D ambiguous. The CDR3 is 13 residues long. V dropped 4 bases and J dropped 11 bases, with 17 bases sitting between them. Germline V gene lookup returns CDR1 MNHNY and CDR2 SVGAGI (reference sequence). In DNA form, the CDR3 reads TGTGCCAGCAGTTTGAGCGACCCCCTCCTTGCTTTCTTT. Protein product: CASSLSDPLLAFF.

The chain links TRBV15 to TRBJ1-2; tentative D call: TRBD1 (6 bases). V dropped 0 bases and J dropped 4 bases, with 15 bases sitting between them. The germline V gene encodes CDR1 LNHNV and CDR2 YYDKDF (reference sequence). CDR3 length: 16 amino acids. This chain's CDR3 is CATSRDMQGRAYGYTF. The CDR3 DNA is TGTGCCACCAGCAGAGATATGCAGGGGCGCGCCTATGGCTACACCTTC.

The chain links TRBV19 to TRBJ2-1, with D possibly matching TRBD2 (6 bases). This CDR3 is built from 13 residues. Trimming stripped 10 bases from V and 14 bases from J, with 24 bases between. Per germline, CDR1 LNHDA and CDR2 SQIVND (reference sequence). Here the CDR3 DNA reads TGTGCCACGAGAGGGGACTCCCAGTCAGGGAAGTTCTTC. Protein sequence: CATRGDSQSGKFF.